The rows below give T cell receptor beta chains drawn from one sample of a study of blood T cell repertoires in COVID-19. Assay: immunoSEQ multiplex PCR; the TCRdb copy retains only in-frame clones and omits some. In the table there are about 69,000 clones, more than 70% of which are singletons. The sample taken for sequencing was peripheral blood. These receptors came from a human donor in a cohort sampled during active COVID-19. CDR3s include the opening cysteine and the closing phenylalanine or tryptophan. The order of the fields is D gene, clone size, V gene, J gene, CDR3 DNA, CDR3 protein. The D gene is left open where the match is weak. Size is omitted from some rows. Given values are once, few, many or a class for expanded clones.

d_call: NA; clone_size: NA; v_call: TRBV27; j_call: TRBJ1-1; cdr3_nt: TGTGCCAGCAGTGCCCGTCCGGGGAACACTGAAGCTTTCTTT; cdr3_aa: CASSARPGNTEAFF
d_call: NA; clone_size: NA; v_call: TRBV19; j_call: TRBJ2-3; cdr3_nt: TGTGCCAGTAGTATCCGGGGGATCACAGATACGCAGTATTTT; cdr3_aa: CASSIRGITDTQYF
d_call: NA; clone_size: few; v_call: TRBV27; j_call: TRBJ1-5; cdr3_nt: TGTGCCAGCAGAATCGTGGGTGGAGGCAATCAGCCCCAGCATTTT; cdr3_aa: CASRIVGGGNQPQHF
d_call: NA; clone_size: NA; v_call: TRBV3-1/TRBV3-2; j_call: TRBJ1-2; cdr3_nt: TGTGCCAGCAGCCAAGATTGGGCAAAGGGGAACTATGGCTACACCTTC; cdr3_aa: CASSQDWAKGNYGYTF
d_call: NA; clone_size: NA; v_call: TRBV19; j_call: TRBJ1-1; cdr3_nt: TGTGCCAGTAGTTTGGTTGTGGCTACTGAAGCTTTCTTT; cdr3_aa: CASSLVVATEAFF
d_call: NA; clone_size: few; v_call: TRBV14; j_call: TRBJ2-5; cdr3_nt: TGTGCCAGCAGCCAGGGGGCGCGGTCGGAGACCCAGTACTTC; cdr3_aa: CASSQGARSETQYF
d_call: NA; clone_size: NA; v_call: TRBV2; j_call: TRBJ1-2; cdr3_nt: TGTGCCAGCAGTGGCGTGATAAACTATGGCTACACCTTC; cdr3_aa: CASSGVINYGYTF
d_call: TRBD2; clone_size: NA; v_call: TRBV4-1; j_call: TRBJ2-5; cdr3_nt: TGCGCCAGCAGCAGCCTAGCGGGGGCCCTACAAGAGACCCAGTACTTC; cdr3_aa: CASSSLAGALQETQYF
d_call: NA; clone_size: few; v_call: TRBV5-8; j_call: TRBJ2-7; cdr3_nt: TGTGCCAGCAGCTTGTCGGGGTTCGAGCAGTACTTC; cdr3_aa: CASSLSGFEQYF
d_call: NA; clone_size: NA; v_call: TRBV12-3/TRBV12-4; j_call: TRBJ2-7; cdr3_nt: TGTGCCAGCAGAAGGGGGGGGTCCTACGAGCAGTACTTC; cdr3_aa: CASRRGGSYEQYF
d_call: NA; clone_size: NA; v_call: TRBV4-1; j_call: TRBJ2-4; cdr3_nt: TGCGCCAGCAGCCAAGATCTCGCGCGCCAAGCCAAAAACATTCAGTACTTC; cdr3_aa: CASSQDLARQAKNIQYF
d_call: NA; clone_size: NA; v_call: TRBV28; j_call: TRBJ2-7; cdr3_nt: TGTGCCAGCAGGCGGGACTCCTACGAGCAGTACTTC; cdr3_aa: CASRRDSYEQYF
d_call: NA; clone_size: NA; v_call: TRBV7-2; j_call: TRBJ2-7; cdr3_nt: TGTGCCAGCAGCCCCCAACCAGGGATCTCCTACGAGCAGTACTTC; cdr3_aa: CASSPQPGISYEQYF
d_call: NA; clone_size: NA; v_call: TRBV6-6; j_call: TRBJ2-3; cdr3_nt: TGTGCCAGCGGAGGAGCAGGACGGGATACGCAGTATTTT; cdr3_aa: CASGGAGRDTQYF
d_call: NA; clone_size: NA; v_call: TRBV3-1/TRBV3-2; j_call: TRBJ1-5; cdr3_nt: TGTGCCAGCAGCCCCTATCAGCCCCAGCATTTT; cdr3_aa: CASSPYQPQHF
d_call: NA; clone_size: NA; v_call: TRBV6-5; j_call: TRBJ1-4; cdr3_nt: TGTGCCAGCAAGTTCCAGGGCGGTGAAAAACTGTTTTTT; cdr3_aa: CASKFQGGEKLFF
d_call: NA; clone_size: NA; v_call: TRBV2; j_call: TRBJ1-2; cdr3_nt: TGTGCCAGCAGTGATTTCGGGGGGAACTATGGCTACACCTTC; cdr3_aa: CASSDFGGNYGYTF
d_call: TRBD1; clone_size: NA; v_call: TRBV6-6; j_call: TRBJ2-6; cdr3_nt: TGTGCCAGCAGTCTCGCCGGGACAGGGGGTTCTTGGGCCAACGTCCTGACTTTC; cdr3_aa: CASSLAGTGGSWANVLTF
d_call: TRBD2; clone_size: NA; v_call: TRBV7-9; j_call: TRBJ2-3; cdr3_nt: TGTGCCAGCAGCGGCAGTCCTAGCGGGAGCACAGATACGCAGTATTTT; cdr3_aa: CASSGSPSGSTDTQYF
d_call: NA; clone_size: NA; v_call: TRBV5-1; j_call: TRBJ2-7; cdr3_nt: TGCGCCAGCAGCTTGCGCGGGGCCAACTACGAGCAGTACTTC; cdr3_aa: CASSLRGANYEQYF
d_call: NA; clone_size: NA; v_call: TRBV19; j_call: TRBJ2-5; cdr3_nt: TGTGCCAGTAACCCGGGACACGCCCAAGAGACCCAGTACTTC; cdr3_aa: CASNPGHAQETQYF
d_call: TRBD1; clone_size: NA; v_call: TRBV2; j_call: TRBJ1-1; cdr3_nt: TGTGCCAGCTTCAGGGGGATGAACACTGAAGCTTTCTTT; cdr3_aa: CASFRGMNTEAFF
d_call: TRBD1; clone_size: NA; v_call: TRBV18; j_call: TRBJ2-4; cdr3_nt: TGTGCCAGCTCACGATCGTCAGGGGGTCAAAACATTCAGTACTTC; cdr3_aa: CASSRSSGGQNIQYF
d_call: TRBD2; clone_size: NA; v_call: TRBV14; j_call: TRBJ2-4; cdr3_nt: TGTGCCAGCAGCCCCGGGGGGGCTGGAAACATTCAGTACTTC; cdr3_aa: CASSPGGAGNIQYF